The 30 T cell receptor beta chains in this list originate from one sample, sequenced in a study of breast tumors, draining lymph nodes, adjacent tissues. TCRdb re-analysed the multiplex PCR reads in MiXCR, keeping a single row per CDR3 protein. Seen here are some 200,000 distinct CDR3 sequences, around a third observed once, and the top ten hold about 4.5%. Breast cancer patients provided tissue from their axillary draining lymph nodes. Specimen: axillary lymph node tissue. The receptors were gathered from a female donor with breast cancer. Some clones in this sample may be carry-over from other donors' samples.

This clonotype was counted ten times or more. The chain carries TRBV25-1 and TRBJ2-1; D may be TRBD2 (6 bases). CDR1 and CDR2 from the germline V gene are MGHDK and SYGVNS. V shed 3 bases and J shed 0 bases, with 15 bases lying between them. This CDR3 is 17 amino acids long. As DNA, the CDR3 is TGTGCCAGCAGTGACGGATCTAGCGCACACTCCTACAATGAGCAGTTCTTC. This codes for CASSDGSSAHSYNEQFF.

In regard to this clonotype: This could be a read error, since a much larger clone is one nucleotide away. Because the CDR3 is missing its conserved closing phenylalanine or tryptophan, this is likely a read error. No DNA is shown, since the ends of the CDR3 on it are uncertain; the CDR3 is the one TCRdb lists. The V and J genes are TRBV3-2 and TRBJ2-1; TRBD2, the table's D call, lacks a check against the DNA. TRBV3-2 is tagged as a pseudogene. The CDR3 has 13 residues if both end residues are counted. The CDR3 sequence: CASSQGSGREEVL.

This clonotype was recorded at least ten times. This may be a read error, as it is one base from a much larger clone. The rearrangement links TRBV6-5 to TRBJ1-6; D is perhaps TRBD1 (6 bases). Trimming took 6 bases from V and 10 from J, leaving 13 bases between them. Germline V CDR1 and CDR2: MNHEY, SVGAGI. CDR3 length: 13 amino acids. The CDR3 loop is CASSLRGRSPLHF. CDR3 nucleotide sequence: TGTGCCAGCAGCCTCAGGGGTAGATCACCCCTCCACTTT.

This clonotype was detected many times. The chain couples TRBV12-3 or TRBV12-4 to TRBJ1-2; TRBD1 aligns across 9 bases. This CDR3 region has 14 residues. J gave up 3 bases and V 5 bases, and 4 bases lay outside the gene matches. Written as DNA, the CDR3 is TGTGCCAGCAGTGCGGGACAGGGAGACTATGGCTACACCTTC. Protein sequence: CASSAGQGDYGYTF.

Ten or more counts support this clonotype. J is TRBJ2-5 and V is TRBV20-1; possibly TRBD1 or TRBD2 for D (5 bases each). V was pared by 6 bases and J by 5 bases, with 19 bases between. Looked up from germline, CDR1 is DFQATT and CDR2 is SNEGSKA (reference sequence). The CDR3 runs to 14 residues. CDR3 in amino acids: CSARGDPWTETQYF. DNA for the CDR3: TGCAGTGCCCGTGGGGACCCCTGGACGGAGACCCAGTACTTC.

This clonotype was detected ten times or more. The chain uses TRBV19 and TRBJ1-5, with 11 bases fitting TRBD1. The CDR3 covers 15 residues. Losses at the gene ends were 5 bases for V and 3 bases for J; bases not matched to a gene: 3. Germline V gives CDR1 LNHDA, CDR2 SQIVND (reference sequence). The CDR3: CASSVDRGLNQPQHF. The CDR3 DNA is TGTGCCAGTAGTGTGGACAGGGGGCTCAATCAGCCCCAGCATTTT.

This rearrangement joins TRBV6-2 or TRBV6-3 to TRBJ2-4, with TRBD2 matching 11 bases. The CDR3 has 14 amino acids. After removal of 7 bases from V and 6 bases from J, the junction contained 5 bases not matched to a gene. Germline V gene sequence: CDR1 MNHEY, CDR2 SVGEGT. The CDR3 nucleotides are TGTGCCAGCACCGTAGCGGGAGGGGCAAACATTCAGTACTTC. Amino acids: CASTVAGGANIQYF.

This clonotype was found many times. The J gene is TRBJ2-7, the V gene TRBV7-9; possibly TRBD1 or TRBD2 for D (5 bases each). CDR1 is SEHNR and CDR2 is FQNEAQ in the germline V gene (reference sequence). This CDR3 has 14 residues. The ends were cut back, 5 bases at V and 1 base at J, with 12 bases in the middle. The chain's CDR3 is CASSGDGESYEQYF. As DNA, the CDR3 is TGTGCCAGCAGCGGGGACGGAGAATCCTACGAGCAGTACTTC. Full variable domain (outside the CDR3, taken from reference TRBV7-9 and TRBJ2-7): DTGVSQNPRHKITKRGQNVTFRCDPISEHNRLYWYRQTLGQGPEFLTYFQNEAQLEKSRLLSDRFSAERPKGSFSTLEIQRTEQGDSAMYLCASSGDGESYEQYFGPGTRLTVT.

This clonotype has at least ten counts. The CDR3 here is CASRPQGVETQYF. DNA for the CDR3: TGTGCCAGCAGACCTCAGGGTGTGGAGACCCAGTACTTC. The genes are TRBV6-6 and TRBJ2-5, with a weak D call TRBD1 (5 bases). The V end lost 6 bases, the J end lost 5 bases, and 13 bases lay between the germline ends. Germline V gene data show CDR1 as MNHNY and CDR2 as SVGAGI (reference sequence). This CDR3 is 13 amino acids long.

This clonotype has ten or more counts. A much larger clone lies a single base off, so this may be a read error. CDR3 protein: CASSFGTVGRRQYF. In DNA form, the CDR3 reads TGTGCCAGCAGTTTCGGGACAGTAGGCCGGAGGCAGTACTTC. This chain links TRBV12-3 or TRBV12-4 with TRBJ2-7, with TRBD1 matching over 7 bases. This CDR3 contains 14 residues. With 3 bases clipped from V and 9 bases from J, the junction kept 11 bases outside the gene matches.

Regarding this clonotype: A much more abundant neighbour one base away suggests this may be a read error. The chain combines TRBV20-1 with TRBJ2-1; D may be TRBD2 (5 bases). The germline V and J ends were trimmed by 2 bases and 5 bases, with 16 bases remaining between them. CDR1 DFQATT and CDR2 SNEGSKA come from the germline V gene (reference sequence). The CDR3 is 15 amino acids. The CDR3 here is CSARSIPGFDNEQFF. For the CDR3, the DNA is TGCAGTGCTAGAAGTATCCCGGGATTCGACAATGAGCAGTTCTTC.

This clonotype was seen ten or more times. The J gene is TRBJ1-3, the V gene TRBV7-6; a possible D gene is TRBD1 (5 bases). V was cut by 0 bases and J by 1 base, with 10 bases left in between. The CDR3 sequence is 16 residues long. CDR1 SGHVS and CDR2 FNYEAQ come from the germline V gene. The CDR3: CASSLAGARSGNTIYF. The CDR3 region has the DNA TGTGCCAGCAGCTTAGCAGGGGCGCGATCTGGAAACACCATATATTTT.

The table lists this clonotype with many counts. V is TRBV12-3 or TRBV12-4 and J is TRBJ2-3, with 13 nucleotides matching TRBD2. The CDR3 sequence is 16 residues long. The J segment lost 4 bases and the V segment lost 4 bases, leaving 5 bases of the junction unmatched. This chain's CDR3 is CASSSGTSGNPDTQYF. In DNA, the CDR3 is TGTGCCAGCAGTTCAGGGACTAGCGGGAACCCAGATACGCAGTATTTT.

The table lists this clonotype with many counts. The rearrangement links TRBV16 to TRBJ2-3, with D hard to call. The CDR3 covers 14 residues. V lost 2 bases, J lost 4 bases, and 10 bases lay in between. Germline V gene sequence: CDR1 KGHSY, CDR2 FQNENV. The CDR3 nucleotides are TGTGCCAGCAGCCAACAGGATCCCTCAGATACGCAGTATTTT. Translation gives CASSQQDPSDTQYF.

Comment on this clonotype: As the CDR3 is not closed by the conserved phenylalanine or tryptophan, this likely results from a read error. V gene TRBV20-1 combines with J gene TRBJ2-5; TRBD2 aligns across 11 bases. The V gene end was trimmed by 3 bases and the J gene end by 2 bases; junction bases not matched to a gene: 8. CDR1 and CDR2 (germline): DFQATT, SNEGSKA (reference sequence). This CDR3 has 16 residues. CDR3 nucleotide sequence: TGCAGTGCTAGGTCCGGGACTAGCGGAGCACAAGAGACCCAGTACTTA. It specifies CSARSGTSGAQETQYL.

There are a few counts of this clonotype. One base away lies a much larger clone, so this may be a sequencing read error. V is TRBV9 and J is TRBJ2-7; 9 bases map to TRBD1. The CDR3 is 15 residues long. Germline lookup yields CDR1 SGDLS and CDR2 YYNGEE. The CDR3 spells CASSPPTGGTYEPYF. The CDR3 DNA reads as TGTGCCAGCAGCCCCCCGACAGGGGGGACCTACGAGCCGTACTTC.

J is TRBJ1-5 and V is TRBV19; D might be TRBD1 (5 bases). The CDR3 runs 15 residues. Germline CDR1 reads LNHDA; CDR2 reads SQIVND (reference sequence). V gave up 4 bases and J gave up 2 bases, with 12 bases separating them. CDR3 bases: TGTGCCAGTAGTACCCGGGCGGGGGGCAATCAGCCCCAGCATTTT. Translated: CASSTRAGGNQPQHF.

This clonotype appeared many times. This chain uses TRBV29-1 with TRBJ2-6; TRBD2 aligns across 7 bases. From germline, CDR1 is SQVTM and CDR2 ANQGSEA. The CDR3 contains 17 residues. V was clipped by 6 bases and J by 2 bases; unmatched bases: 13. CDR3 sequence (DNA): TGCAGCGTACAATCCGGTGGTGGGGGGGCTGGGGCCAACGTCCTGACTTTC. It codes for CSVQSGGGGAGANVLTF.

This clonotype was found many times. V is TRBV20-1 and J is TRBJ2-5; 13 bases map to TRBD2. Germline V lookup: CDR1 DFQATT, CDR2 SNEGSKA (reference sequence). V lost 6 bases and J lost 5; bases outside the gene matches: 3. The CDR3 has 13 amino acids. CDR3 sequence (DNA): TGCAGTGCCCCACTAGCGGGAGGGGAGACCCAGTACTTC. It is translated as CSAPLAGGETQYF.

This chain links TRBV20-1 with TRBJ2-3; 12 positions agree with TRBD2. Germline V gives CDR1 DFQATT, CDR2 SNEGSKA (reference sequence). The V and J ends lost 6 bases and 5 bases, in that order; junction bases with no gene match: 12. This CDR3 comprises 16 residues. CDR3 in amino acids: CSASSASGGAVDTQYF. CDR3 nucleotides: TGCAGTGCCTCTTCAGCTAGCGGGGGGGCCGTAGATACGCAGTATTTT.

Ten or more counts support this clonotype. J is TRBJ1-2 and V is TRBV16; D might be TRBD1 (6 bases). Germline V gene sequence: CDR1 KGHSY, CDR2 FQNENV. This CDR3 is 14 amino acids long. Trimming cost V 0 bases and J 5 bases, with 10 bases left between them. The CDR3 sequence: CASSQSITGYGYTF. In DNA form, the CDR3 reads TGTGCCAGCAGCCAATCGATAACAGGGTATGGCTACACCTTC.

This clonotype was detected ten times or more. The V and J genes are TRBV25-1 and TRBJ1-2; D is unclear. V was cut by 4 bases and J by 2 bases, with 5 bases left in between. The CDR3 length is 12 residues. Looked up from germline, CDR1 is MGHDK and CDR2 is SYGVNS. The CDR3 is CASSAFNYGYTF. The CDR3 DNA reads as TGTGCCAGCAGTGCGTTCAACTATGGCTACACCTTC.

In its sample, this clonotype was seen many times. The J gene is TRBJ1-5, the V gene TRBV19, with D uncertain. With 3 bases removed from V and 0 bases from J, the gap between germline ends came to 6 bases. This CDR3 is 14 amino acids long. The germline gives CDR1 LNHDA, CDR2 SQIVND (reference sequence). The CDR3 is CASSILVSNQPQHF. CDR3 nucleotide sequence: TGTGCCAGTAGTATTTTGGTTAGCAATCAGCCCCAGCATTTT.

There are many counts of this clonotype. The CDR3 sequence: CSVRTALYNEQFF. The CDR3 bases are TGCAGCGTTCGGACAGCCCTTTACAATGAGCAGTTCTTC. The chain joins TRBV29-1 to TRBJ2-1, with a tentative D call TRBD1 (6 bases). CDR3 length equals 13 residues. Germline loops: CDR1 SQVTM, CDR2 ANQGSEA. V dropped 5 bases and J dropped 4 bases, with 12 bases sitting between them.

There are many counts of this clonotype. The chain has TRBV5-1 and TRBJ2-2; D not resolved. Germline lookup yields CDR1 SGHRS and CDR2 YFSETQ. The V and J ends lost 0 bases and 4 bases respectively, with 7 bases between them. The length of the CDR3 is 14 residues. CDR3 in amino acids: CASSLGLPTGELFF. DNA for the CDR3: TGCGCCAGCAGCTTGGGATTACCCACCGGGGAGCTGTTTTTT.

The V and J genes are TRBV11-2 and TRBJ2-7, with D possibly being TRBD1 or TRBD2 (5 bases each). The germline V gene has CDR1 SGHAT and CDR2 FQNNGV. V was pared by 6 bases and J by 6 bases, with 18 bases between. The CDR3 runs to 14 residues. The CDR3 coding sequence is TGTGCCAGCAGTCGATCCGGGACGTATGGCGAGCAGTACTTC. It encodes CASSRSGTYGEQYF.

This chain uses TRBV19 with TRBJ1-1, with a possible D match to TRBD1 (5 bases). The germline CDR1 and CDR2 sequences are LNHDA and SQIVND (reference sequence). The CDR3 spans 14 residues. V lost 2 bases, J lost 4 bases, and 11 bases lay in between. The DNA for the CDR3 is TGTGCCAGTAGTATAAATTTCAGGGCCACTGAAGCTTTCTTT. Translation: CASSINFRATEAFF.

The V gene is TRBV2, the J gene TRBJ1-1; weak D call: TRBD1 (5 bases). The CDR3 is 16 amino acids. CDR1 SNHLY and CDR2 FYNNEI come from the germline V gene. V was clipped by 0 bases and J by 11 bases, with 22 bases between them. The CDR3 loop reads CASSEARVALGKGAFF. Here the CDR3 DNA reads TGTGCCAGCAGTGAAGCGCGAGTGGCACTTGGGAAGGGGGCTTTCTTT.

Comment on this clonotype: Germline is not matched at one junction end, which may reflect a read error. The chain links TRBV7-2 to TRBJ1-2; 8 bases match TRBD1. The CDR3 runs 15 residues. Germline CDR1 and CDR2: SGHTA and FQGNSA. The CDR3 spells CASSHRGGGNYGYPF. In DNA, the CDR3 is TGTGCCAGCAGCCACAGGGGGGGCGGGAACTATGGCTACCCCTTC.

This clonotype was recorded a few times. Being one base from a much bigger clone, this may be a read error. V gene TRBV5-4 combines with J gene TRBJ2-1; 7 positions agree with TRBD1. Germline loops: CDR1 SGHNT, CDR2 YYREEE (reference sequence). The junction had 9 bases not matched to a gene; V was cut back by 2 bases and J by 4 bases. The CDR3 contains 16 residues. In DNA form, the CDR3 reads TGTGCCAGCAGCTTAGGGGGCGCGGGCTTATACAATGAGCAGTTCTTC. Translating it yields CASSLGGAGLYNEQFF.